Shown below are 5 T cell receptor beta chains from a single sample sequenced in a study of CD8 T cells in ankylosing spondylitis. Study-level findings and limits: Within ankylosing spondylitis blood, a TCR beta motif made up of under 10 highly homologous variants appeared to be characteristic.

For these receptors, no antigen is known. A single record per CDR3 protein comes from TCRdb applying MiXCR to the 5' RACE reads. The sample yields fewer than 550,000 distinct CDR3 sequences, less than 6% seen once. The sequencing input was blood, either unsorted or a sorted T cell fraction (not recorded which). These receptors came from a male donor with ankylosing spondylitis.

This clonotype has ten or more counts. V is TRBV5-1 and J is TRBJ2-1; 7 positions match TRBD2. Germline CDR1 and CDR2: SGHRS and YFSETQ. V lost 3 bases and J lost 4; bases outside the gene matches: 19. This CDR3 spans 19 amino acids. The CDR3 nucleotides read TGCGCCAGCAGCTGGGGTGGGGCAGTGGCCCTAGCGGCATACAATGAGCAGTTCTTC. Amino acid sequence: CASSWGGAVALAAYNEQFF.

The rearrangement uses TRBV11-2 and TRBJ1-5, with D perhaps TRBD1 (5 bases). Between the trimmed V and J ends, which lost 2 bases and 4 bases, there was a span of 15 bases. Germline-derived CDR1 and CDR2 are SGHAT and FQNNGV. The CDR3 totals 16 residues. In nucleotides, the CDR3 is TGTGCCAGCAGCTTACTACCGACGGACATTAATCAGCCCCAGCATTTT. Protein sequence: CASSLLPTDINQPQHF.

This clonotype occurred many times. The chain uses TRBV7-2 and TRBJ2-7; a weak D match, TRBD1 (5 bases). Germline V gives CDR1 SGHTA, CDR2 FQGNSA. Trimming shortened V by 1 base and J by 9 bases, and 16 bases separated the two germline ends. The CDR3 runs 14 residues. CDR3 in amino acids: CASSLVVGAFAQYF. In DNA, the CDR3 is TGTGCCAGCAGCTTAGTAGTAGGGGCCTTCGCGCAGTACTTC.

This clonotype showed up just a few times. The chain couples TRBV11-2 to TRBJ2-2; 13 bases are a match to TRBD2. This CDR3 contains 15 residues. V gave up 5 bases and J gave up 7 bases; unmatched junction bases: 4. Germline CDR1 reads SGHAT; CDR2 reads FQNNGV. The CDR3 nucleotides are TGTGCCAGCAGCCAACTAGCGGGAGGGATCGGGGAGCTGTTTTTT. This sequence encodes CASSQLAGGIGELFF.

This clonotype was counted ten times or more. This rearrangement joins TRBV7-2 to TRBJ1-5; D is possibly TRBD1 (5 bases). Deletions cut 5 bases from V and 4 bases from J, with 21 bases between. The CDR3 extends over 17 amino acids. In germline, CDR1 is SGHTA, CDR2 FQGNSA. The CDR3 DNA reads TGTGCCAGCAGCCGCCCTTCGGGCACAGGCAGGAATCAGCCCCAGCATTTT. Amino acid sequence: CASSRPSGTGRNQPQHF.